This T cell receptor beta chain appears in the sequencing data of a study of blood T cell repertoires in COVID-19. Study context: COVID-19 samples from acute and convalescent phases originated in the United States, Italy and Spain. Sample material is recorded as cDNA or gDNA derived from T cells, B-cell-depleted T cells, or PBMCs.

Germline CDR1 LNHNV, CDR2 YYDKDF (reference sequence). This CDR3 spans 13 amino acids. V lost 8 bases and J 4 bases, leaving 14 bases between the germline ends. Original methodology: Quantification of nucleated cells was approximated via reference gene primer amplification. Data came from immunoSEQ multiplex PCR; TCRdb stores just in-frame clones and leaves some out. The DNA gave D and trimming, while V, J and clone size come from that table. This sample carries approximately 75,000 clones, over 65% of them seen once, and the ten largest clones take 18%. This clone occurred a few times. The chain uses TRBV15 and TRBJ2-5, with a tentative D call TRBD2 (7 bases). This TCR came from a woman aged 80 or over with acute or convalescent COVID-19. Sequencing was carried out using peripheral blood. CDR3 amino acids: CATGRGVVETQYF. The CDR3 region has the DNA TGTGCCACCGGGAGGGGGGTTGTAGAGACCCAGTACTTC.